What follows describes a single T cell receptor (beta chain). One junction end disagrees with the germline gene, perhaps due to a read error. The data originate from a study of T cell responses to AZD1222 COVID-19 vaccine. Study information: Doses given second, at about 4 or about 12 weeks, were pooled.

CDR1 and CDR2 (germline): SGDLS, YYNGEE. The CDR3 totals 13 residues. Sequencing used immunoSEQ multiplex PCR; TCRdb keeps in-frame clones, though not all of them. Of under 150,000 clones listed, approximately 88% are singletons. The clonotype was recovered from an adult in good health. Sequencing used peripheral blood, obtained on day 0 of AZD1222 vaccination. The chain links TRBV9 to TRBJ2-7; D is unclear. The CDR3 protein is CASSGEVEGSQDF. The CDR3 DNA is TGTGCCAGCAGCGGCGAAGTCGAAGGTTCTCAGGACTTC.